This TCR beta chain was recovered during a study of blood T cell repertoires in COVID-19. The CDR3 runs to 14 residues. Per the germline V gene, CDR1 is SNHLY and CDR2 is FYNNEI. With 6 bases clipped from V and 0 bases from J, the junction kept 1 base outside the gene matches. This clone appeared a single time. This table comes from immunoSEQ multiplex PCR, and its TCRdb copy is limited to in-frame clones, with some not included. Of about 130,000 clones listed, just under 85% are singletons. Sequenced material: peripheral blood. The V call is TRBV2, the J call TRBJ2-1, with TRBD2 matching over 8 bases. The clonotype comes from a woman older than 75 with acute or convalescent COVID-19. The CDR3 sequence is CASRAGGSYNEQFF. For the CDR3, the DNA is TGTGCCAGCAGGGCGGGGGGCTCCTACAATGAGCAGTTCTTC.